This is a list of T cell receptor beta chains from one sample in a study of blood T cell repertoires in COVID-19. This table comes from immunoSEQ multiplex PCR, and its TCRdb copy is limited to in-frame clones, with some not included. In the table there are around 50,000 clones, approximately 90% of which are singletons. The source material was peripheral blood. The receptors were gathered from a man aged 60 to 75 with acute or convalescent COVID-19. Both conserved end residues are part of each CDR3. A D gene is named only where the DNA matches it firmly. Clone size, where shown, is once, few, many, or a class for clones that have expanded.

abundance: NA
d_gene: NA
len: 16
v_gene: TRBV19
j_gene: TRBJ1-6
CDR3nt: TGTGCCAGTAGCCCGAGAAAGTCCACCGGCGGTTCACCCCTCCACTTT
CDR3aa: CASSPRKSTGGSPLHF

abundance: NA
d_gene: TRBD2
len: 18
v_gene: TRBV27
j_gene: TRBJ2-2
CDR3nt: TGTGCCAAATCCGGGACTAGCGGAGAGTTCGCGAACACCGGGGAGCTGTTTTTT
CDR3aa: CAKSGTSGEFANTGELFF

abundance: NA
d_gene: TRBD1
len: 12
v_gene: TRBV29-1
j_gene: TRBJ1-5
CDR3nt: TGCAGCGTGGGGACAGACAATCAGCCCCAGCATTTT
CDR3aa: CSVGTDNQPQHF

abundance: NA
d_gene: TRBD1
len: 16
v_gene: TRBV5-4
j_gene: TRBJ1-4
CDR3nt: TGTGCCAGCAGCCCAGGACAGGACGTAGCTAATGAAAAACTGTTTTTT
CDR3aa: CASSPGQDVANEKLFF

abundance: NA
d_gene: NA
len: 15
v_gene: TRBV7-2
j_gene: TRBJ1-4
CDR3nt: TGTGCCAGCAGCGCAACCGGACAGCCTAATGAAAAACTGTTTTTT
CDR3aa: CASSATGQPNEKLFF

abundance: NA
d_gene: NA
len: 15
v_gene: TRBV4-3
j_gene: TRBJ1-1
CDR3nt: TGCGCCAGCAGCCAAGATCGGGACTTGAACACTGAAGCTTTCTTT
CDR3aa: CASSQDRDLNTEAFF

abundance: NA
d_gene: NA
len: 15
v_gene: TRBV7-2
j_gene: TRBJ2-7
CDR3nt: TGTGCCAGCAGCTTAGGGGCAGAGAGTTCCTACGAGCAGTACTTC
CDR3aa: CASSLGAESSYEQYF

abundance: NA
d_gene: NA
len: 16
v_gene: TRBV5-8
j_gene: TRBJ1-5
CDR3nt: TGTGCCAGCAGCTATCCACAGGGTTATGGCAATCAGCCCCAGCATTTT
CDR3aa: CASSYPQGYGNQPQHF

abundance: NA
d_gene: NA
len: 15
v_gene: TRBV9
j_gene: TRBJ1-3
CDR3nt: TGTGCCAGCGGCCCCGGGGGATTCTCTGGAAACACCATATATTTT
CDR3aa: CASGPGGFSGNTIYF

abundance: once
d_gene: TRBD1
len: 13
v_gene: TRBV12-3/TRBV12-4
j_gene: TRBJ1-2
CDR3nt: TGTGCCAGCAGTTTAGACAGGGGGCACGGCTACACCTTC
CDR3aa: CASSLDRGHGYTF

abundance: NA
d_gene: NA
len: 14
v_gene: TRBV19
j_gene: TRBJ1-2
CDR3nt: TGTGCCAGTAGTATACAACGACCAACGAGGGGCTACACCTTC
CDR3aa: CASSIQRPTRGYTF

abundance: NA
d_gene: TRBD2
len: 16
v_gene: TRBV18
j_gene: TRBJ2-5
CDR3nt: TGTGCCAGCTCACCACCGACTAGCTGGGTCGGAGAGACCCAGTACTTC
CDR3aa: CASSPPTSWVGETQYF

abundance: NA
d_gene: TRBD2
len: 17
v_gene: TRBV11-3
j_gene: TRBJ2-3
CDR3nt: TGTGCCAGCAGCGCGAGACGAGCGGGGAACGGAGAAGATACGCAGTATTTT
CDR3aa: CASSARRAGNGEDTQYF

abundance: NA
d_gene: TRBD1
len: 13
v_gene: TRBV6-5
j_gene: TRBJ1-2
CDR3nt: TGTGCCAGCACCCCGGACAGGGACTATGGCTACACCTTC
CDR3aa: CASTPDRDYGYTF

abundance: NA
d_gene: TRBD1
len: 16
v_gene: TRBV4-3
j_gene: TRBJ1-5
CDR3nt: TGCGCCAGCAGCCAAGATCGGGGGACAGTCGATCAGCCCCAGCATTTT
CDR3aa: CASSQDRGTVDQPQHF

abundance: NA
d_gene: TRBD1
len: 17
v_gene: TRBV6-2/TRBV6-3
j_gene: TRBJ1-1
CDR3nt: TGTGCCAGCAGTACCCCCCGCGACAGGGCTCCGAACACTGAAGCTTTCTTT
CDR3aa: CASSTPRDRAPNTEAFF

abundance: once
d_gene: TRBD2
len: 12
v_gene: TRBV15
j_gene: TRBJ2-5
CDR3nt: TGTGCCACCAGCAGGGGGGGGGAGACCCAGTACTTC
CDR3aa: CATSRGGETQYF

abundance: NA
d_gene: NA
len: 13
v_gene: TRBV7-9
j_gene: TRBJ2-1
CDR3nt: TGTGCCAGCAGCTTCCAGGTCGCTAATGAGCAGTTCTTC
CDR3aa: CASSFQVANEQFF

abundance: NA
d_gene: TRBD2
len: 16
v_gene: TRBV9
j_gene: TRBJ2-1
CDR3nt: TGTGCCAGCAGCGTAGATGGCGGGAGGAGGGTATATGAGCAGTTCTTC
CDR3aa: CASSVDGGRRVYEQFF

abundance: NA
d_gene: NA
len: 13
v_gene: TRBV6-5
j_gene: TRBJ1-4
CDR3nt: TGTGCCAGCACGCGATCAACTAATGAAAAACTGTTTTTT
CDR3aa: CASTRSTNEKLFF

abundance: NA
d_gene: NA
len: 14
v_gene: TRBV6-5
j_gene: TRBJ1-1
CDR3nt: TGTGCCAGCAGTTCGAGGACGGGATCCGACGAAGCTTTCTTT
CDR3aa: CASSSRTGSDEAFF

abundance: NA
d_gene: NA
len: 15
v_gene: TRBV18
j_gene: TRBJ1-6
CDR3nt: TGTGCCAGCTCGACCAACAGGGCGGAGAATTCACCCCTCCACTTT
CDR3aa: CASSTNRAENSPLHF

abundance: NA
d_gene: NA
len: 14
v_gene: TRBV4-2
j_gene: TRBJ2-3
CDR3nt: TGTGCCAGCAGCCAACCAGGGGGCACAGATACGCAGTATTTT
CDR3aa: CASSQPGGTDTQYF

abundance: NA
d_gene: TRBD1
len: 15
v_gene: TRBV28
j_gene: TRBJ2-7
CDR3nt: TGTGCCAGCAGTATTAACAGGGGGCGGAAGGGCGAGCAGTACTTC
CDR3aa: CASSINRGRKGEQYF

abundance: NA
d_gene: TRBD2
len: 14
v_gene: TRBV24-1
j_gene: TRBJ2-1
CDR3nt: TGTGCCACCCGGGGGCGGGAGGGGTACAATGAGCAGTTCTTC
CDR3aa: CATRGREGYNEQFF

abundance: NA
d_gene: TRBD1
len: 15
v_gene: TRBV19
j_gene: TRBJ1-4
CDR3nt: TGTGCCAGCCAACCACCGGGACAGCCTAATGAAAAACTGTTTTTT
CDR3aa: CASQPPGQPNEKLFF

abundance: NA
d_gene: NA
len: 11
v_gene: TRBV12-3/TRBV12-4
j_gene: TRBJ1-4
CDR3nt: TGTGCCAGCAGCCTGGGGGGAAAACTGTTTTTT
CDR3aa: CASSLGGKLFF

abundance: NA
d_gene: TRBD1
len: 18
v_gene: TRBV24-1
j_gene: TRBJ2-6
CDR3nt: TGTGCCACCAGTGATCCCGGACAGGGGGGGACTGGGGCCAACGTCCTGACTTTC
CDR3aa: CATSDPGQGGTGANVLTF

abundance: NA
d_gene: NA
len: 14
v_gene: TRBV5-4
j_gene: TRBJ1-2
CDR3nt: TGTGCCAGCAGCTTGGAAAATCGAGGCTATGGCTACACCTTC
CDR3aa: CASSLENRGYGYTF

abundance: NA
d_gene: TRBD1
len: 18
v_gene: TRBV27
j_gene: TRBJ1-2
CDR3nt: TGTGCCAGCAGTCCCCGGGCATGGACAGGAACCAATAACTATGGCTACACCTTC
CDR3aa: CASSPRAWTGTNNYGYTF

abundance: NA
d_gene: TRBD1
len: 16
v_gene: TRBV6-6
j_gene: TRBJ1-5
CDR3nt: TGTGCCAGCAGTCGCTCGAAGGGGACAGAATCAGAGCCCCAGCATTTT
CDR3aa: CASSRSKGTESEPQHF

abundance: NA
d_gene: TRBD1
len: 14
v_gene: TRBV5-1
j_gene: TRBJ2-1
CDR3nt: TGCGCCAGCCAACAGGGGGACTCCTACAATGAGCAGTTCTTC
CDR3aa: CASQQGDSYNEQFF

abundance: NA
d_gene: NA
len: 14
v_gene: TRBV2
j_gene: TRBJ1-5
CDR3nt: TGTGCCAGCAGTGACGGGGGATCGGGCCAGCCCCAGCATTTT
CDR3aa: CASSDGGSGQPQHF

abundance: NA
d_gene: NA
len: 16
v_gene: TRBV5-1
j_gene: TRBJ2-5
CDR3nt: TGCGCCAGCAGCTTGGATGCAGGGGAAGGCCAAGAGACCCAGTACTTC
CDR3aa: CASSLDAGEGQETQYF

abundance: NA
d_gene: TRBD1
len: 19
v_gene: TRBV27
j_gene: TRBJ2-7
CDR3nt: TGTGCCAGCACCCAGACAGGGTATCCTACGAGCAGTACATACTACGAGCAGTACTTC
CDR3aa: CASTQTGYPTSSTYYEQYF

abundance: few
d_gene: TRBD1
len: 14
v_gene: TRBV5-4
j_gene: TRBJ2-7
CDR3nt: TGTGCCAGCAGCAGGGACAGGGCCTCCTACGAGCAGTACTTC
CDR3aa: CASSRDRASYEQYF

abundance: once
d_gene: NA
len: 15
v_gene: TRBV27
j_gene: TRBJ1-1
CDR3nt: TGTGCCAGCAGTTTAAATGTGAGGGTGAACACTGAAGCTTTCTTT
CDR3aa: CASSLNVRVNTEAFF

abundance: NA
d_gene: NA
len: 14
v_gene: TRBV27
j_gene: TRBJ2-3
CDR3nt: TGTGCCAGCAGTCCTCTCGACTCAACAGATACGCAGTATTTT
CDR3aa: CASSPLDSTDTQYF

abundance: NA
d_gene: TRBD1
len: 14
v_gene: TRBV5-1
j_gene: TRBJ2-2
CDR3nt: TGCGCCAGCAGCTATACAGGGGGAACCGGGGAGCTGTTTTTT
CDR3aa: CASSYTGGTGELFF

abundance: once
d_gene: NA
len: 13
v_gene: TRBV6-5
j_gene: TRBJ1-3
CDR3nt: TGTGCCAGCAGGATAGACTCTGGAAACACCATATATTTT
CDR3aa: CASRIDSGNTIYF

abundance: NA
d_gene: TRBD1
len: 16
v_gene: TRBV25-1
j_gene: TRBJ2-2
CDR3nt: TGTGCCAGCAGTGACCGAGACAGGGGGCGCACCGGGGAGCTGTTTTTT
CDR3aa: CASSDRDRGRTGELFF

abundance: NA
d_gene: TRBD1
len: 15
v_gene: TRBV14
j_gene: TRBJ1-2
CDR3nt: TGTGCCAGCAGCCAGGCTCGGGCAGGGGGCTTTGGCTACACCTTC
CDR3aa: CASSQARAGGFGYTF

abundance: NA
d_gene: NA
len: 13
v_gene: TRBV12-3/TRBV12-4
j_gene: TRBJ2-4
CDR3nt: TGTGCCAGCAGTTTGGAGGGATCGGACATTCAGTACTTC
CDR3aa: CASSLEGSDIQYF

abundance: few
d_gene: TRBD2
len: 17
v_gene: TRBV4-2
j_gene: TRBJ2-7
CDR3nt: TGTGCCAGCAGCCAGACACTAGCGGGAGGGAGCTCCTACGAGCAGTACTTC
CDR3aa: CASSQTLAGGSSYEQYF

abundance: NA
d_gene: TRBD1
len: 12
v_gene: TRBV27
j_gene: TRBJ1-5
CDR3nt: TGTGCCACCAGACAGGGGAATCAGCCCCAGCATTTT
CDR3aa: CATRQGNQPQHF

abundance: NA
d_gene: TRBD2
len: 15
v_gene: TRBV2
j_gene: TRBJ2-1
CDR3nt: TGTGCCAGCAGGACAGGGACTAGCGGGAACAATGAGCAGTTCTTC
CDR3aa: CASRTGTSGNNEQFF

abundance: NA
d_gene: TRBD2
len: 18
v_gene: TRBV11-3
j_gene: TRBJ2-5
CDR3nt: TGTGCCAGCAGCTTAAGACTAGCGGGAGGAAGTTCGGGGGGGACCCAGTACTTC
CDR3aa: CASSLRLAGGSSGGTQYF

abundance: once
d_gene: NA
len: 14
v_gene: TRBV13
j_gene: TRBJ2-7
CDR3nt: TGTGCCAGCAGCGAGACTAGTATCGCCTACGAGCAGTACTTC
CDR3aa: CASSETSIAYEQYF

abundance: NA
d_gene: NA
len: 13
v_gene: TRBV5-1
j_gene: TRBJ1-4
CDR3nt: TGCGCCAGCAGCGCATCAGGGGTGGAAAAACTGTTTTTT
CDR3aa: CASSASGVEKLFF

abundance: NA
d_gene: NA
len: 15
v_gene: TRBV25-1
j_gene: TRBJ2-5
CDR3nt: TGTGCCAGCAGTGATGGTGGAGTAGCTCTGGAGACCCAGTACTTC
CDR3aa: CASSDGGVALETQYF

abundance: NA
d_gene: NA
len: 12
v_gene: TRBV2
j_gene: TRBJ2-2
CDR3nt: TGTGCCAGCACGGTGTGGACCGGGGAGCTGTTTTTT
CDR3aa: CASTVWTGELFF

abundance: NA
d_gene: NA
len: 15
v_gene: TRBV5-1
j_gene: TRBJ1-1
CDR3nt: TGCGCCAGCAGCTTGGGTGGGGACTCGAACACTGAAGCTTTCTTT
CDR3aa: CASSLGGDSNTEAFF

abundance: NA
d_gene: TRBD1
len: 16
v_gene: TRBV6-2/TRBV6-3
j_gene: TRBJ1-5
CDR3nt: TGTGCCAGCAGCCGACTTCCGGGACAGGCGAATCAGCCCCAGCATTTT
CDR3aa: CASSRLPGQANQPQHF

abundance: few
d_gene: TRBD1
len: 13
v_gene: TRBV28
j_gene: TRBJ1-5
CDR3nt: TGTGCCAGCAGGAACAGGGGGCTTCAGCCCCAGCATTTT
CDR3aa: CASRNRGLQPQHF